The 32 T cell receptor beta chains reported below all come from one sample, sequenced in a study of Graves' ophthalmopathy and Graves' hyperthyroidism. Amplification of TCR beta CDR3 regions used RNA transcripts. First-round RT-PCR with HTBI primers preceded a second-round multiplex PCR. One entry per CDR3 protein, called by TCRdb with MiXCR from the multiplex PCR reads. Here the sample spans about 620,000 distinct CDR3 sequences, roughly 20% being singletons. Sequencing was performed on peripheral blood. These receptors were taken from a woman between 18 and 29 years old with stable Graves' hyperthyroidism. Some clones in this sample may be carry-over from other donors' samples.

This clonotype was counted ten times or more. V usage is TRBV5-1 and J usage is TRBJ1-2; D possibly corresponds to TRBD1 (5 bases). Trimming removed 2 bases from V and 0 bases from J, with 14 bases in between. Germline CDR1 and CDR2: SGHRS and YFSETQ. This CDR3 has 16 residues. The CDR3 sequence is CASSLIQTATNYGYTF. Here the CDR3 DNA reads TGCGCCAGCAGCTTAATCCAGACAGCAACTAACTATGGCTACACCTTC.

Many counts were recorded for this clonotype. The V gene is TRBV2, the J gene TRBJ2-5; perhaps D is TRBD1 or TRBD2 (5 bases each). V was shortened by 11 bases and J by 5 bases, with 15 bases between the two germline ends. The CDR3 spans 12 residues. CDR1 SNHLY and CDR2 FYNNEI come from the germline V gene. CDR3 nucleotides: TGTGCCCGCGAGGGGTCGAGGGAGACCCAGTACTTC. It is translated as CAREGSRETQYF.

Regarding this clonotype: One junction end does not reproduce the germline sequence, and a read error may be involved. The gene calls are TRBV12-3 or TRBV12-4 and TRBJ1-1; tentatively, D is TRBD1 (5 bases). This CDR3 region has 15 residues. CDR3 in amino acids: CASSLAGGWNTEAFF. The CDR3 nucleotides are TGTGCTAGCAGTTTAGCGGGGGGGTGGAACACTGAAGCTTTCTTT.

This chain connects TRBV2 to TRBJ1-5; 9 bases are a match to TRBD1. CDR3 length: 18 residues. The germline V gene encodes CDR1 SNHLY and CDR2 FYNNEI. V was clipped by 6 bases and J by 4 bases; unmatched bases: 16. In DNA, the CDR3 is TGTGCCAGCAGCGTAGGTGGACAACAGGGGGCTTCAAATCAGCCCCAGCATTTT. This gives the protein CASSVGGQQGASNQPQHF.

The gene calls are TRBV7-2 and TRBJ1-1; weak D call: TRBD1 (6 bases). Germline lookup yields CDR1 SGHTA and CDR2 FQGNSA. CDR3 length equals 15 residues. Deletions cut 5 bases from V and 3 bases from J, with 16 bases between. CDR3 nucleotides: TGTGCCAGCAGCCCAGAGACAGGCGGGGACACTGAAGCTTTCTTT. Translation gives CASSPETGGDTEAFF. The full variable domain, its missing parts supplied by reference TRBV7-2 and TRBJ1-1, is GAGVSQSPSNKVTEKGKDVELRCDPISGHTALYWYRQSLGQGLEFLIYFQGNSAPDKSGLPSDRFSAERTGGSVSTLTIQRTQQEDSAVYLCASSPETGGDTEAFFGQGTRLTVV.

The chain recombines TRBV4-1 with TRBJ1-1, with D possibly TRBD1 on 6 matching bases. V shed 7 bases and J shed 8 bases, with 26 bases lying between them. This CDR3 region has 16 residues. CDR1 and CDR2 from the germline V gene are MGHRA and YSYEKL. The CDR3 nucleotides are TGCGCCAGCAACTTAGAACTAGGGGGATATGTGTCGGAAGCTTTCTTT. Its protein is CASNLELGGYVSEAFF.

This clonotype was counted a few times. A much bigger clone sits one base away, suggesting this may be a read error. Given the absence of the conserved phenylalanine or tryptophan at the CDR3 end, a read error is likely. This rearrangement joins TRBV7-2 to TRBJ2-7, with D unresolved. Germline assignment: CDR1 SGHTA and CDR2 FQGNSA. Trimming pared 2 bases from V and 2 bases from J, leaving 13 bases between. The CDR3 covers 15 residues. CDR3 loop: CASSLRQSETYEQYS. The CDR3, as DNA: TGTGCCAGCAGCTTAAGGCAGAGCGAGACCTACGAGCAGTACTCC.

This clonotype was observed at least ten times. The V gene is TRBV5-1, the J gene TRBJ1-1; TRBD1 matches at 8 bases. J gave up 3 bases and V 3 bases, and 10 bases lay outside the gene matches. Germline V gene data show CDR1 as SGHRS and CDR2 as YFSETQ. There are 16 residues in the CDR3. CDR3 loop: CASSSERTGWDTEAFF. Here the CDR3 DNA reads TGCGCCAGCAGCTCCGAGAGGACAGGGTGGGACACTGAAGCTTTCTTT.

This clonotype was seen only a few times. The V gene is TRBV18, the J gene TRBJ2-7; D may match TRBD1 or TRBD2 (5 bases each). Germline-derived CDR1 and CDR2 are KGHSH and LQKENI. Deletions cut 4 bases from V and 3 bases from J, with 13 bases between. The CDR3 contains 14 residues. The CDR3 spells CASSQARDLYEQYF. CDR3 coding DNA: TGTGCCAGCTCACAGGCCAGGGACCTCTACGAGCAGTACTTC.

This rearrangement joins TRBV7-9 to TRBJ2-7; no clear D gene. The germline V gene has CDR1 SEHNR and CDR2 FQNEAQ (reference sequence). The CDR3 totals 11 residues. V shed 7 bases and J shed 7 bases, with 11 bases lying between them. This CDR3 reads CASKKGVEQYF. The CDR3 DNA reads TGTGCCAGCAAAAAGGGTGTTGAGCAGTACTTC.

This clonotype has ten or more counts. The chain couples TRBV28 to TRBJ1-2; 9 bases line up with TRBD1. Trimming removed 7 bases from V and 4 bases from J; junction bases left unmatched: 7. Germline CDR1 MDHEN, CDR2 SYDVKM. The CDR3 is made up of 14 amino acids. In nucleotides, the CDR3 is TGTGCCAGCAAACCCGGGACAGGGACCTATGGCTACACCTTC. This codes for CASKPGTGTYGYTF.

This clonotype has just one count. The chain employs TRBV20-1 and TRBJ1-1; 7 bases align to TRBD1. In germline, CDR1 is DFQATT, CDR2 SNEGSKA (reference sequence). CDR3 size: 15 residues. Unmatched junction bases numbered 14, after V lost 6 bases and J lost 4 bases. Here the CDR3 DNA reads TGCAGTGCCTTAAACGACAGGGTTTTGGGCACTGAAGCTTTCTTT. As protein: CSALNDRVLGTEAFF.

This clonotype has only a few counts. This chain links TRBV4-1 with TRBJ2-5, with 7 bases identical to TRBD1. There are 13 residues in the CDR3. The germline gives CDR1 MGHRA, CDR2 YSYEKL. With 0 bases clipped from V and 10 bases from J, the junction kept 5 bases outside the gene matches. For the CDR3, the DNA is TGCGCCAGCAGCCAAGATACCCGGACAGGCCAGTACTTC. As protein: CASSQDTRTGQYF.

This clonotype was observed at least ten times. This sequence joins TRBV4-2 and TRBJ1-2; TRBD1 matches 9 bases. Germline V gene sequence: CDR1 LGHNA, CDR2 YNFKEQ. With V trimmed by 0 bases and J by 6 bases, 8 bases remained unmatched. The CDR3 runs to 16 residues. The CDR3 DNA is TGTGCCAGCAGCCAAGACCCTGGGACAGGGCAAAATGGCTACACCTTC. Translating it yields CASSQDPGTGQNGYTF.

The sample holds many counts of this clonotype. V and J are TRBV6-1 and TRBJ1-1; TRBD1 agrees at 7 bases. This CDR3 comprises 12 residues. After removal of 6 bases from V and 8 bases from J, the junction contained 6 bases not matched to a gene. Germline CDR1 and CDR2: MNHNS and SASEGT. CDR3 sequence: CASRQGPLEAFF. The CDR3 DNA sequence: TGTGCCAGCAGACAGGGGCCACTAGAAGCTTTCTTT.

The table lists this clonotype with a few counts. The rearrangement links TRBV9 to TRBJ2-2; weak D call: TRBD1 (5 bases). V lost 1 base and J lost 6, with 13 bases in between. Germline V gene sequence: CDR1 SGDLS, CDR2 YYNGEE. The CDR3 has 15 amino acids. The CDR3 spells CASSVRGGRSGELFF. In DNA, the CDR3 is TGTGCCAGCAGCGTAAGGGGTGGCAGATCCGGGGAGCTGTTTTTT.

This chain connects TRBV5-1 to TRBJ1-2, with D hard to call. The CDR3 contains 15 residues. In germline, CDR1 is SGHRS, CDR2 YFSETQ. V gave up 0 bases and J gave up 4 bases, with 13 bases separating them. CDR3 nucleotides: TGCGCCAGCAGCTTGGAATCGAACAGCGTCTATGGCTACACCTTC. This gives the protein CASSLESNSVYGYTF.

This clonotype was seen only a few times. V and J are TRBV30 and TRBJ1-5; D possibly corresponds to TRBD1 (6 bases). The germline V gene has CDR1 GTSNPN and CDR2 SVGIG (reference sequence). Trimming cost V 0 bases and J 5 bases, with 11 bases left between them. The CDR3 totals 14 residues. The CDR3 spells CAWSVEGGDQPQHF. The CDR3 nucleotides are TGTGCCTGGAGTGTTGAAGGGGGAGATCAGCCCCAGCATTTT.

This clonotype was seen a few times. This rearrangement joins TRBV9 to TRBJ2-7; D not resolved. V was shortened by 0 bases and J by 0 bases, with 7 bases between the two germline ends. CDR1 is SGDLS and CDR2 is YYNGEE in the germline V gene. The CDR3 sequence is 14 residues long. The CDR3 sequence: CASSVVESSYEQYF. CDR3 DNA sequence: TGTGCCAGCAGCGTAGTGGAGAGCTCCTACGAGCAGTACTTC.

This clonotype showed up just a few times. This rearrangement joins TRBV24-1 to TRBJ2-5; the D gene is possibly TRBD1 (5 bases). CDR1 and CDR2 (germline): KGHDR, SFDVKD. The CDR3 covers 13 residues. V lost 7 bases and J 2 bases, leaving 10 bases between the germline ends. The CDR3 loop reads CATRGAEQETQYF. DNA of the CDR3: TGTGCCACCAGAGGGGCAGAGCAAGAGACCCAGTACTTC.

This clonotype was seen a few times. CDR3 bases: TGCAGTGCTAGTAAGGGGGCTAGTGGTCCGCAGTATTTT. Its protein product is CSASKGASGPQYF. The chain joins TRBV20-1 to TRBJ2-3, with 7 bases matching TRBD1. CDR3 length: 13 amino acids. Per the germline V gene, CDR1 is DFQATT and CDR2 is SNEGSKA (reference sequence). V shed 3 bases, J shed 10 bases, and the junction held 10 bases outside the gene matches.

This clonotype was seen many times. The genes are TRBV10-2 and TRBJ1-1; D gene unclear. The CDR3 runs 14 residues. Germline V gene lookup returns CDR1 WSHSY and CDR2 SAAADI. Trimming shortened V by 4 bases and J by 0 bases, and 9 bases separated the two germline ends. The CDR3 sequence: CASSGATMNTEAFF. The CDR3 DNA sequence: TGCGCCAGCAGTGGGGCCACCATGAACACTGAAGCTTTCTTT.

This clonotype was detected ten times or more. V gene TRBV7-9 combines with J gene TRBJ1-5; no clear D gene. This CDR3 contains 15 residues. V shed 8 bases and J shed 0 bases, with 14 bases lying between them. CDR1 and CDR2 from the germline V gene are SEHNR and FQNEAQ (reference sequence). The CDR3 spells CASAPGIFSNQPQHF. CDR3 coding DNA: TGTGCCAGCGCGCCGGGGATTTTTAGCAATCAGCCCCAGCATTTT.

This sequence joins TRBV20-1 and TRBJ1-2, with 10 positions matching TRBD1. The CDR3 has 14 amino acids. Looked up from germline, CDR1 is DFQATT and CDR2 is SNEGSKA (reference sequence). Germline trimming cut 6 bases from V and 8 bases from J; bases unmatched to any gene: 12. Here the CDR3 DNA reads TGCAGTGCCGTAACCGGGACAGGGGTAGGAGGCTACACCTTC. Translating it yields CSAVTGTGVGGYTF.

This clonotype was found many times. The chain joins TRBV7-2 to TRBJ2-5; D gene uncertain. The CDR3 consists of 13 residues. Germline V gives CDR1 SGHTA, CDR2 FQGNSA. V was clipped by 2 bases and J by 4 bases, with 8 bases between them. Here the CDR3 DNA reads TGTGCCAGCAGCTTACAAGGACCAGAGACCCAGTACTTC. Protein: CASSLQGPETQYF.

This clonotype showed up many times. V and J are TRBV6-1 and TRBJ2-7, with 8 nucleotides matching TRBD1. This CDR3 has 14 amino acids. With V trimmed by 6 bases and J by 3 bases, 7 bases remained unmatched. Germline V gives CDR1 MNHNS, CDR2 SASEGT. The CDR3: CASSPRGQGYEQYF. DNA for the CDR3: TGTGCCAGCAGCCCTAGAGGACAGGGCTACGAGCAGTACTTC.

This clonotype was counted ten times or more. As DNA, the CDR3 is TGTGCCAGCAGTTTAGACAGATCGGGCCGCGAGCAGTACTTC. It is translated as CASSLDRSGREQYF. The rearrangement links TRBV12-3 or TRBV12-4 to TRBJ2-7, with no clear D. This CDR3 has 14 residues. V was pared by 1 base and J by 6 bases, with 13 bases between.

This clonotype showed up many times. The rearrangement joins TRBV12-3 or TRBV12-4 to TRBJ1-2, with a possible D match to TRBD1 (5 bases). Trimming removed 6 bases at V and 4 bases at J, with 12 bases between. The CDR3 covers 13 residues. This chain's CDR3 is CASSLSRGYGYTF. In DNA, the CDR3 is TGTGCCAGCAGCCTCTCGAGGGGCTATGGCTACACCTTC.

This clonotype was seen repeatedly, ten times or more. This CDR3 is CASSLDEGFVGRSTEAFF. Here the CDR3 DNA reads TGTGCCAGCAGCTTAGATGAAGGCTTCGTGGGGCGAAGCACTGAAGCTTTCTTT. This sequence joins TRBV11-2 and TRBJ1-1, with D perhaps matching TRBD1 (5 bases). Per germline, CDR1 SGHAT and CDR2 FQNNGV. This CDR3 region has 18 residues. V gave up 0 bases and J gave up 4 bases, with 21 bases separating them.

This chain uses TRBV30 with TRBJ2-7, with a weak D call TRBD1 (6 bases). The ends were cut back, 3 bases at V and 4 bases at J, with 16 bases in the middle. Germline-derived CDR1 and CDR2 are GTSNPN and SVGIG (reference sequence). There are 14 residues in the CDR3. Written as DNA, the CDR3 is TGTGCCTGGAGGGGCAGAGGGGGATCATACGAGCAGTACTTC. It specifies CAWRGRGGSYEQYF.

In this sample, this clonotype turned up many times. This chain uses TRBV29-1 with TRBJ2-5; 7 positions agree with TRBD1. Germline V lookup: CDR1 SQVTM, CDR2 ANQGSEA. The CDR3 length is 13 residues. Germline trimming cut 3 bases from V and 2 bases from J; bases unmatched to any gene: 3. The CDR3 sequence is CSVEGTVQETQYF. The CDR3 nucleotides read TGCAGCGTTGAGGGGACAGTTCAAGAGACCCAGTACTTC.

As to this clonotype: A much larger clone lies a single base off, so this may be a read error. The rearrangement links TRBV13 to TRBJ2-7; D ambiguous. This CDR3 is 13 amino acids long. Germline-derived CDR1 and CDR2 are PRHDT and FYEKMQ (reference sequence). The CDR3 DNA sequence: TGTGCCTGCAGCTTACTGCTTGCCGAAGAGCAGTACTTC. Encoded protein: CACSLLLAEEQYF.